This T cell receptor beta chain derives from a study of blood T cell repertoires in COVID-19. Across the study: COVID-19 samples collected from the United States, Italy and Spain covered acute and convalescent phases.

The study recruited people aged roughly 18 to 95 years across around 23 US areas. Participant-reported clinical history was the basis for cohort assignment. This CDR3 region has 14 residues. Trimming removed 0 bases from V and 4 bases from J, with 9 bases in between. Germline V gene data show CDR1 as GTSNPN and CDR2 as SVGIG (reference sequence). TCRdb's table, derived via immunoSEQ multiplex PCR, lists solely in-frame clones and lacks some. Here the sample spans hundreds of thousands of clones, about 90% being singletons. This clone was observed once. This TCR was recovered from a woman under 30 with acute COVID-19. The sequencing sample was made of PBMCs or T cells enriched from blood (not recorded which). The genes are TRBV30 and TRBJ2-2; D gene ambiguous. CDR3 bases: TGTGCCTGGAGTGTAATGGCGGTCACCGGGGAGCTGTTTTTT. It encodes CAWSVMAVTGELFF.